This TCR beta chain was documented in a study of metastatic and nonmetastatic thyroid tumors. Study details: Samples came from malignant and benign thyroid patients, and repertoires were compared across blood and tumor or nodule tissue. Regarding the study as a whole: For both blood and tumor, malignant thyroid tumors reportedly showed significantly higher TCR beta diversity than benign nodules did.

Germline V gene lookup returns CDR1 SQVTM and CDR2 ANQGSEA. Deletions cut 4 bases from V and 6 bases from J, with 13 bases between. CDR3 length: 13 amino acids. This clone has a count of ten or more. Its antigen remains unidentified. Thyroid surgery was preceded by no treatment in any patient. Authors' processing steps: In papillary thyroid cancer, a distant-metastasis classifier was built using CDR3 differences across clinicopathological groups. TCRdb re-called the PCR reads with MiXCR. TCRdb's processing, not the authors' own work, is the source of the V and J calls. The sample consists of 27,000 or so clones, roughly 17% of them appearing once.

Sequenced input: blood. This sequence joins TRBV29-1 and TRBJ1-5; D is undetermined. This clonotype originated in a male donor with papillary thyroid cancer or a benign thyroid nodule (not recorded which). Some clones in this sample may be carry-over from other donors' samples. CDR3 bases: TGCAGCGTTGGGTTCCAGGTTGGTCAGCCCCAGCATTTT. Residues: CSVGFQVGQPQHF.